Below are 24 T cell receptor beta chains sequenced from a single sample in a study of CD8 T cells in ankylosing spondylitis. Each CDR3 protein is one row after TCRdb ran MiXCR on the 5' RACE reads. The sample includes some 240,000 distinct CDR3 sequences, over 15% of them seen just once. Source material: blood, either unsorted or a sorted T cell fraction (not recorded which). Every receptor here comes from a male donor with ankylosing spondylitis or in good health (not recorded which).

This clonotype was counted at least ten times. The gene calls are TRBV3-1 and TRBJ2-7; D is unclear. The CDR3 spans 11 residues. V was shortened by 2 bases and J by 3 bases, with 2 bases between the two germline ends. Per germline, CDR1 LGHDT and CDR2 YNNKEL (reference sequence). In nucleotides, the CDR3 is TGTGCCAGCAGCCAAAACTACGAGCAGTACTTC. Amino acids: CASSQNYEQYF.

This clonotype was seen more than once but under ten times. The genes are TRBV4-3 and TRBJ2-7; no clear D gene. Germline CDR1 and CDR2: LGHNA and YSLEER. The length of the CDR3 is 13 residues. Trimming removed 1 base at V and 4 bases at J, with 8 bases between. The CDR3 region has the DNA TGCGCCAGCAGCCAAGGAGGAGAATACGAGCAGTACTTC. It codes for CASSQGGEYEQYF.

This clonotype was seen a few times. The J gene is TRBJ2-7, the V gene TRBV5-5, with TRBD1 identical over 8 bases. V lost 5 bases to trimming and J lost 0 bases; unmatched junction nucleotides: 7. Looked up from germline, CDR1 is SGHKS and CDR2 is YYEKEE (reference sequence). This CDR3 contains 15 residues. The CDR3 DNA is TGTGCCAGCAGTCTAAGGACAGGGAGCTCCTACGAGCAGTACTTC. Translation gives CASSLRTGSSYEQYF.

This clonotype was seen only a few times. The CDR3 here is CASSYSLRREVNNEQFF. The CDR3 bases are TGTGCCAGCAGTTACTCGCTAAGGCGGGAGGTAAACAATGAGCAGTTCTTC. V usage is TRBV6-5 and J usage is TRBJ2-1; 8 bases map to TRBD2. The CDR3 loop spans 17 amino acids. Germline values: CDR1 MNHEY, CDR2 SVGAGI. The J segment lost 5 bases and the V segment lost 0 bases, leaving 9 bases of the junction unmatched.

The rearrangement links TRBV7-3 to TRBJ2-1; D perhaps matches TRBD2 (6 bases). Per germline, CDR1 SGHTA and CDR2 FQGTGA. V lost 4 bases and J 5 bases, leaving 9 bases between the germline ends. The CDR3 consists of 13 residues. The CDR3 region is CASSWERDNEQFF. The CDR3 coding sequence is TGTGCCAGCAGCTGGGAGCGGGACAATGAGCAGTTCTTC. Variable domain in full (rest from reference TRBV7-3 and TRBJ2-1): GAGVSQTPSNKVTEKGKYVELRCDPISGHTALYWYRQSLGQGPEFLIYFQGTGAADDSGLPNDRFFAVRPEGSVSTLKIQRTERGDSAVYLCASSWERDNEQFFGPGTRLTVL.

There are a few counts of this clonotype. The rearrangement uses TRBV7-3 and TRBJ2-5; no definite D call. The V gene lost 2 bases and the J gene lost 3 bases, with 7 bases spanning the gap. Germline CDR1 SGHTA, CDR2 FQGTGA. The CDR3 runs to 13 residues. CDR3: CASSLVGKETQYF. The CDR3 DNA sequence: TGTGCCAGCAGCTTAGTGGGGAAAGAGACCCAGTACTTC.

With regard to this clonotype: The junction and the germline gene differ at one end; a read error may be behind it. The V and J genes are TRBV27 and TRBJ2-1; maybe TRBD1 (6 bases). From germline, CDR1 is MNHEY and CDR2 SMNVEV (reference sequence). The CDR3 extends over 15 amino acids. CDR3 nucleotides: TGTGCCACGATGACGGGCAGGGGCCTATACAATGAGCAGCTCTTC. Translation gives CATMTGRGLYNEQLF.

For the CDR3, the DNA is TGTGCCAGCAGTTACTCCTGGGGGGAGGGTGGACAGCCCCAGCATTTT. It specifies CASSYSWGEGGQPQHF. The chain couples TRBV6-5 to TRBJ1-5, with D possibly being TRBD1 (5 bases). The CDR3 is 16 amino acids. Germline lookup yields CDR1 MNHEY and CDR2 SVGAGI. V gave up 0 bases and J gave up 7 bases, with 16 bases separating them.

This clonotype was counted a few times. The V call is TRBV5-6, the J call TRBJ2-1; D remains ambiguous. The V and J ends lost 1 base and 3 bases respectively, with 14 bases between them. This CDR3 has 16 amino acids. Germline-derived CDR1 and CDR2 are SGHDT and YYEEEE. The CDR3 DNA follows: TGTGCCAGCAGCTTGAACGGGCCTCCTCTCTACAATGAGCAGTTCTTC. Translation gives CASSLNGPPLYNEQFF.

V gene TRBV5-1 combines with J gene TRBJ1-3; TRBD1 aligns across 9 bases. J lost 2 bases, V lost 4 bases, and 4 bases had no gene match. Germline V gives CDR1 SGHRS, CDR2 YFSETQ. The CDR3 is made up of 15 amino acids. In nucleotides, the CDR3 is TGCGCCAGCAGCGAACGGGACAGGGCTGGAAACACCATATATTTT. Protein: CASSERDRAGNTIYF.

The V and J genes are TRBV20-1 and TRBJ2-7; 9 positions agree with TRBD1. V lost 2 bases and J lost 5; bases outside the gene matches: 7. CDR3 length: 14 amino acids. Germline values: CDR1 DFQATT, CDR2 SNEGSKA (reference sequence). CDR3 sequence reads: CSARKPGQGHEQYF. The CDR3 DNA reads TGCAGTGCTAGAAAACCGGGACAGGGCCACGAGCAGTACTTC.

The chain couples TRBV5-1 to TRBJ2-7, with D possibly being TRBD1 (5 bases). CDR1 is SGHRS and CDR2 is YFSETQ in the germline V gene. Trimming stripped 0 bases from V and 1 base from J, with 14 bases between. The CDR3 runs 16 residues. This chain's CDR3 is CASSLEGAGYSYEQYF. In nucleotides, the CDR3 is TGCGCCAGCAGCTTGGAAGGGGCAGGATATTCCTACGAGCAGTACTTC.

This clonotype was picked up one time. The V and J genes are TRBV29-1 and TRBJ2-1, with TRBD1 as a possible D gene (5 bases). Germline CDR1 SQVTM, CDR2 ANQGSEA. Trimming left V 3 bases short and J 3 bases short, with 15 bases between. The CDR3 is 15 residues long. CDR3 loop: CSVDPRQGYYNEQFF. Here the CDR3 DNA reads TGCAGCGTTGATCCGCGTCAGGGCTACTACAATGAGCAGTTCTTC.

V and J are TRBV5-1 and TRBJ2-6; unclear D gene. Deletions cut 5 bases from V and 0 bases from J, with 6 bases between. The CDR3 spans 14 residues. Germline CDR1 reads SGHRS; CDR2 reads YFSETQ. The CDR3: CASSRPSGANVLTF. DNA of the CDR3: TGCGCCAGCAGTAGGCCCTCTGGGGCCAACGTCCTGACTTTC.

CDR3 in DNA: TGTGCCACCAGCAGAACGCCGGGACTAGCGGACAATGAGCAGTTCTTC. Amino acids: CATSRTPGLADNEQFF. The chain links TRBV15 to TRBJ2-1, with 11 bases matching TRBD2. In germline, CDR1 is LNHNV, CDR2 YYDKDF (reference sequence). The CDR3 sequence is 16 residues long. J lost 5 bases, V lost 2 bases, and 5 bases had no gene match.

The chain links TRBV12-3 or TRBV12-4 to TRBJ2-5, with 8 bases fitting TRBD1. V trimming: 5 bases; J trimming: 4 bases; junction bases outside the gene matches: 3. The CDR3 totals 13 residues. This CDR3 reads CASSRDRRETQYF. Written as DNA, the CDR3 is TGTGCCAGCAGTCGGGACAGGAGAGAGACCCAGTACTTC.

The chain has TRBV11-1 and TRBJ2-2; the D is unclear. The CDR3 contains 11 residues. V was clipped by 9 bases and J by 4 bases, with 6 bases between them. Germline CDR1 and CDR2: SGHAT and FQDESV (reference sequence). CDR3 region: CASQSTGELFF. CDR3 coding DNA: TGTGCCAGTCAAAGCACCGGGGAGCTGTTTTTT.

Turning to this clonotype: The junction and the germline gene differ at one end; a read error may be behind it. V usage is TRBV12-3 or TRBV12-4 and J usage is TRBJ2-4; D may be TRBD1 or TRBD2 (5 bases each). This CDR3 contains 11 residues. CDR3 nucleotide sequence: TGTGCCAGCAGTTTTGGACTTAGCAGGGAGTTC. Its translation is CASSFGLSREF.

This clonotype has only a few counts. V is TRBV14 and J is TRBJ2-1; TRBD2 matches at 8 bases. V was pared by 7 bases and J by 1 base, with 6 bases of the junction left unmatched. CDR3 length: 15 residues. The V gene's germline CDR1 is SGHDN and CDR2 FVKESK. The DNA for the CDR3 is TGTGCCAGCACCGCTCTAGCGGGTTCCTACAATGAGCAGTTCTTC. Translated: CASTALAGSYNEQFF.

Many counts were recorded for this clonotype. The chain's CDR3 is CASSSWTGQNEQFF. The DNA of the CDR3 is TGTGCCAGCAGTTCATGGACAGGCCAGAATGAGCAGTTCTTC. V usage is TRBV12-3 or TRBV12-4 and J usage is TRBJ2-1, with 7 bases that match TRBD1. The trim removed 4 bases at V and 7 bases at J, leaving 7 bases unmatched. The CDR3 length is 14 residues.

This clonotype was counted between two and nine times. The chain recombines TRBV30 with TRBJ2-5, with D perhaps TRBD2 (5 bases). The CDR3 is made up of 11 amino acids. Germline loops: CDR1 GTSNPN, CDR2 SVGIG (reference sequence). The ends were cut back, 3 bases at V and 4 bases at J, with 6 bases in the middle. CDR3 bases: TGTGCCTGGAGGCGGGCAGAGACCCAGTACTTC. Translating gives CAWRRAETQYF. Variable domain in full (rest from reference TRBV30 and TRBJ2-5): SQTIHQWPATLVQPVGSPLSLECTVEGTSNPNLYWYRQAAGRGLQLLFYSVGIGQISSEVPQNLSASRPQDRQFILSSKKLLLSDSGFYLCAWRRAETQYFGPGTRLLVL.

This clonotype was seen repeatedly, ten times or more. The rearrangement links TRBV5-6 to TRBJ2-1; 12 bases are a match to TRBD2. This CDR3 contains 17 residues. The J segment lost 3 bases and the V segment lost 4 bases, leaving 8 bases of the junction unmatched. CDR1 SGHDT and CDR2 YYEEEE come from the germline V gene. This CDR3 reads CASSLWTSGKNYNEQFF. The CDR3 DNA sequence: TGTGCCAGCAGCCTCTGGACTAGCGGGAAGAACTACAATGAGCAGTTCTTC.

This clonotype has more than one count but fewer than ten. The chain has TRBV5-1 and TRBJ1-2; 9 nucleotides align to TRBD1. Losses at the gene ends were 4 bases for V and 6 bases for J; bases not matched to a gene: 4. Germline V gives CDR1 SGHRS, CDR2 YFSETQ. The CDR3 has 13 residues. The CDR3 loop is CASSPWTGDGYTF. The CDR3 region has the DNA TGCGCCAGCAGCCCCTGGACAGGGGATGGCTACACCTTC.

V gene TRBV20-1 combines with J gene TRBJ2-3, with 9 bases identical to TRBD2. The germline V gene has CDR1 DFQATT and CDR2 SNEGSKA (reference sequence). The CDR3 loop spans 16 amino acids. Trimming cost V 0 bases and J 6 bases; bases outside gene matches: 10. CDR3: CSARDRLADPWDTQYF. The CDR3 region has the DNA TGCAGTGCTAGAGATAGACTAGCGGACCCTTGGGATACGCAGTATTTT.